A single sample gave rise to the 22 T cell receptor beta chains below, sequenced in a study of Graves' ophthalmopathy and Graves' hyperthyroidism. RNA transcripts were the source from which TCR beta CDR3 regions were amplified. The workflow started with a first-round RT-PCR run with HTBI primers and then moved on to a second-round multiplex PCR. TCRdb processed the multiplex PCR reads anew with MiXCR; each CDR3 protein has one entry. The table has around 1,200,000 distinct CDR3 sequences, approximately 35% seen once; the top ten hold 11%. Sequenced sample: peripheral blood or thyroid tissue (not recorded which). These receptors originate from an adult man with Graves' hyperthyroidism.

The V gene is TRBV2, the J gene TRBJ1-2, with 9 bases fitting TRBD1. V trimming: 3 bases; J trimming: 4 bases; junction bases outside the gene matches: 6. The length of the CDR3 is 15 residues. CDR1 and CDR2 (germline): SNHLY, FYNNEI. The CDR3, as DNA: TGTGCCAGCAGTGATCCCGGGACAGGGATCTATGGCTACACCTTC. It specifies CASSDPGTGIYGYTF.

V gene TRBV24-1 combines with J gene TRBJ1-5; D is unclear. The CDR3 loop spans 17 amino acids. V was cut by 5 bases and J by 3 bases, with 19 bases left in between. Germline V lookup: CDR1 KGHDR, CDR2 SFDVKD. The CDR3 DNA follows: TGTGCCACCAGTGCTAGACCTCGAAGGGCATACAATCAGCCCCAGCATTTT. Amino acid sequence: CATSARPRRAYNQPQHF.

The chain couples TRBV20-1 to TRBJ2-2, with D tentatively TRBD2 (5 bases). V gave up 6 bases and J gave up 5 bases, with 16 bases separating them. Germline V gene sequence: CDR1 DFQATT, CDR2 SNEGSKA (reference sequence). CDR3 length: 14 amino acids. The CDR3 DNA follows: TGCAGTGCCCAAGAGGGCCGTGAGACCGGGGAGCTGTTTTTT. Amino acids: CSAQEGRETGELFF.

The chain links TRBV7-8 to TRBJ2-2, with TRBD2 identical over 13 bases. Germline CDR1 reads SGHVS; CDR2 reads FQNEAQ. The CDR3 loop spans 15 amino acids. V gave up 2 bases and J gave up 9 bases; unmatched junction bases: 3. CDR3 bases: TGTGCCAGCAGCTTATTACTAGCGGGAGGGCGGGAGCTGTTTTTT. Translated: CASSLLLAGGRELFF.

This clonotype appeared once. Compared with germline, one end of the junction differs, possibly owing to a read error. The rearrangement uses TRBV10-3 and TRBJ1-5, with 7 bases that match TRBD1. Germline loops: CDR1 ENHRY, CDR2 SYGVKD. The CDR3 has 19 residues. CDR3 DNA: TGTGCCAGCAGTCGGGACAGAAGCACGAAATTATATAGCAATCAGCCCCAGCATTTT. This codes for CASSRDRSTKLYSNQPQHF.

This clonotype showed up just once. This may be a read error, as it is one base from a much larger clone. DNA for the CDR3: TGCAGTGCCGTCCGGGACAGGGTCGGTCAGCCCCAGCATTTT. This gives the protein CSAVRDRVGQPQHF. The J gene is TRBJ1-5, the V gene TRBV20-1; 9 bases are shared with TRBD1. CDR1 and CDR2 from the germline V gene are DFQATT and SNEGSKA (reference sequence). This CDR3 has 14 residues. V gave up 6 bases and J gave up 6 bases; unmatched junction bases: 9.

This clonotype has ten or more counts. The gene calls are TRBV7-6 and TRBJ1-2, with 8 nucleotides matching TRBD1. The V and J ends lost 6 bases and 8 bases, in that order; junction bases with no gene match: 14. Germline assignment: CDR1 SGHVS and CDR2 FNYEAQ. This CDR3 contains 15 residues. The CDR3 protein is CASSLNRGKVGGYTF. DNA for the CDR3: TGTGCCAGCAGTTTAAACAGGGGGAAGGTGGGAGGCTACACCTTC.

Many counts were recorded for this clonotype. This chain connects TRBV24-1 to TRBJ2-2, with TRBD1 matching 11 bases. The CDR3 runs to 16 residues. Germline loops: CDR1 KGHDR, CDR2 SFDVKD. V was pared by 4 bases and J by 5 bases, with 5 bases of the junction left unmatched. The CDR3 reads CATSDPGTGGTGELFF. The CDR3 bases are TGTGCCACCAGTGACCCCGGGACAGGGGGAACCGGGGAGCTGTTTTTT.

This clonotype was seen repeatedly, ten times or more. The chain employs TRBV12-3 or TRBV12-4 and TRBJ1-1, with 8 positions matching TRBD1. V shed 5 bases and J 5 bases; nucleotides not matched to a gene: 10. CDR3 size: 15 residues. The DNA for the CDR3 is TGTGCCAGCAGTCCCGCGCAGGGGGCTTGGACTGAAGCTTTCTTT. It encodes CASSPAQGAWTEAFF.

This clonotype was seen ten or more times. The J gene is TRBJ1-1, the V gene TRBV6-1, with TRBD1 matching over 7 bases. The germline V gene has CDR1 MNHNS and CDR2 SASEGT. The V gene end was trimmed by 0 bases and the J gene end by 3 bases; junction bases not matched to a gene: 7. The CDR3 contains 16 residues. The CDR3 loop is CASSEALWQGDTEAFF. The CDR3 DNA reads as TGTGCCAGCAGTGAAGCCCTCTGGCAGGGGGACACTGAAGCTTTCTTT.

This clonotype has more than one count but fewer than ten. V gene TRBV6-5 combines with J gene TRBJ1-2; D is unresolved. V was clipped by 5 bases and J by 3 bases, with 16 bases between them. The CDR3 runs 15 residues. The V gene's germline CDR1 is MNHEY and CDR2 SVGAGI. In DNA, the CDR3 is TGTGCCAGCAGTCACCCGAAGGGTGGTGACTATGGCTACACCTTC. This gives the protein CASSHPKGGDYGYTF.

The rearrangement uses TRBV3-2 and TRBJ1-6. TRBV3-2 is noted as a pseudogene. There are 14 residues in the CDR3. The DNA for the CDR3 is TGTGCCAGCACTTGCCTCGACCCTAATTCACCCCTCCACTTT. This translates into CASTCLDPNSPLHF.

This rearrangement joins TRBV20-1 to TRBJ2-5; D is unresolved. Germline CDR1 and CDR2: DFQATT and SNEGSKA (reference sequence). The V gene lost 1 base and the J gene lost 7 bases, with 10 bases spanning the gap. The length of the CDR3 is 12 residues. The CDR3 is CSARAILGTQYF. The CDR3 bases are TGCAGTGCTAGAGCCATTCTGGGGACCCAGTACTTC.

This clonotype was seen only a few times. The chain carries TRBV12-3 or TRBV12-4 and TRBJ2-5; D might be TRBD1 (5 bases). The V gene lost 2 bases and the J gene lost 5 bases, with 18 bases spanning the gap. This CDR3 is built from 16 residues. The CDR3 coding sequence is TGTGCCAGCAGTTTACAGGGTCGGTCTTCAGATGAGACCCAGTACTTC. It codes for CASSLQGRSSDETQYF.

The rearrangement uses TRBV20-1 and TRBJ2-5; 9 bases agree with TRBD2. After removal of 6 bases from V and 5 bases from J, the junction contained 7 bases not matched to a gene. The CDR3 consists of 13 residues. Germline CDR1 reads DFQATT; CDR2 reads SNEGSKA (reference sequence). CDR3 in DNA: TGCAGTGCCGAAGGACTAGCGATGGAGACCCAGTACTTC. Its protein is CSAEGLAMETQYF.

The CDR3, as DNA: TGTGCCAGCAGTTCCCCGACAGGCCCAAACACTGAAGCTTTCTTT. It codes for CASSSPTGPNTEAFF. This rearrangement joins TRBV27 to TRBJ1-1; tentative D call: TRBD1 (6 bases). The CDR3 length is 15 residues. The germline V and J ends were trimmed by 4 bases and 2 bases, with 14 bases remaining between them. The germline CDR1 and CDR2 sequences are MNHEY and SMNVEV (reference sequence).

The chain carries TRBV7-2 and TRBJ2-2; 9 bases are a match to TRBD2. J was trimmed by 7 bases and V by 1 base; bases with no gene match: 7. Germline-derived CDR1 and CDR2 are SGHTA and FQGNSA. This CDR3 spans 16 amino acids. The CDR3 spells CASSLDQRGAGGELFF. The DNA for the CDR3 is TGTGCCAGCAGCTTAGACCAGCGGGGGGCGGGCGGGGAGCTGTTTTTT.

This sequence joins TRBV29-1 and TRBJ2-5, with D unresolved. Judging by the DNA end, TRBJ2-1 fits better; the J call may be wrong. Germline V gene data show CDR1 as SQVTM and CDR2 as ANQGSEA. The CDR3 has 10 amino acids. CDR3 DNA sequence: TGCAGCGTTGTCCCCAATGAGCAGTTCTTC. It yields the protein CSVVPNEQFF.

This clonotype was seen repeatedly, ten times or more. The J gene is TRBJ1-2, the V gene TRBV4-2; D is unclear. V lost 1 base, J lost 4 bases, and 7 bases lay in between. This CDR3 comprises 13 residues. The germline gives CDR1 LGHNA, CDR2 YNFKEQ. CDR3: CASSQGVRYGYTF. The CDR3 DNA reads TGTGCCAGCAGCCAAGGGGTACGCTATGGCTACACCTTC.

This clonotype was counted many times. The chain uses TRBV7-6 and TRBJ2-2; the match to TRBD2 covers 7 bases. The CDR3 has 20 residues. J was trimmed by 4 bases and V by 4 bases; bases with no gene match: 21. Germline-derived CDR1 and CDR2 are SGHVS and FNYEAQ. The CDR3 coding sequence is TGTGCCAGCAGCTCCACCCGCGTAACCGGAACCGGGACTACCACCGGGGAGCTGTTTTTT. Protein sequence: CASSSTRVTGTGTTTGELFF.

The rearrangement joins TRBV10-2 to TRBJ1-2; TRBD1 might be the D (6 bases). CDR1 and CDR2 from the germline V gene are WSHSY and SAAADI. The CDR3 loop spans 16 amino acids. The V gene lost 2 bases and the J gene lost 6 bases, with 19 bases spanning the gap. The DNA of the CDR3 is TGCGCCAGCAGTGAGCCGGACAGCCTTGTAAAGGATGGCTACACCTTC. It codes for CASSEPDSLVKDGYTF.

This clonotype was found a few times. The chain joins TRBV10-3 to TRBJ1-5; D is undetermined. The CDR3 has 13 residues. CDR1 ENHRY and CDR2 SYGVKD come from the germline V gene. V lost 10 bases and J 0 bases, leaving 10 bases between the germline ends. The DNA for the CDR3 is TGTGCCAGCAGATTAGCTAGCAATCAGCCCCAGCATTTT. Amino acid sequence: CASRLASNQPQHF.